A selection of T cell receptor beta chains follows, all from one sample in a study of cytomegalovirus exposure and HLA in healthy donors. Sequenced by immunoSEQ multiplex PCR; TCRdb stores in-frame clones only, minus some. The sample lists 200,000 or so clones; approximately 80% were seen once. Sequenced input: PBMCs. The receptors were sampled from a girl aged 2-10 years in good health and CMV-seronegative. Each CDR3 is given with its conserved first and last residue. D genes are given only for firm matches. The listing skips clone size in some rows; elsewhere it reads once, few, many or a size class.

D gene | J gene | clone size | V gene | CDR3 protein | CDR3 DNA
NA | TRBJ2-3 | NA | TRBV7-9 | CASSLEPDTSDTQYF | TGTGCCAGCAGCTTAGAACCCGATACTTCAGATACGCAGTATTTT
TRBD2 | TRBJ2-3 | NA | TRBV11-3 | CASSLGLAGGADTQYF | TGTGCCAGCAGCTTAGGGCTAGCGGGGGGGGCCGATACGCAGTATTTT
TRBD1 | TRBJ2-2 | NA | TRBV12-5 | CASGLGQGFTGELFF | TGTGCTAGTGGTTTGGGACAGGGTTTCACCGGGGAGCTGTTTTTT
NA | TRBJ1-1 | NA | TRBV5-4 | CASRLREDAEAFF | TGTGCCAGCAGGCTCCGGGAGGACGCTGAAGCTTTCTTT
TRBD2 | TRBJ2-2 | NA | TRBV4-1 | CASRSGTSGSTGELFF | TGCGCCAGCAGATCCGGGACTAGCGGGAGTACCGGGGAGCTGTTTTTT
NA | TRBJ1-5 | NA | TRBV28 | CASSSGSNQPQHF | TGTGCCAGCAGCTCAGGGAGCAATCAGCCCCAGCATTTT
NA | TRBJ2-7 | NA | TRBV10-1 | CASSESGPGYEQYF | TGCGCCAGCAGTGAGTCCGGGCCAGGGTACGAGCAGTACTTC
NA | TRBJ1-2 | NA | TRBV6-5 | CASSLSRGGYTF | TGTGCCAGCTCCCTAAGCCGAGGTGGCTACACCTTC
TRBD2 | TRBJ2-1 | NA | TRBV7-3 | CASSLYPSGALNEQFF | TGTGCCAGCAGCTTGTATCCCAGCGGGGCTTTGAATGAGCAGTTCTTC
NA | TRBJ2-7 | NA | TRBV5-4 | CASSLVPGYEQYF | TGTGCCAGCAGCTTGGTCCCAGGCTACGAGCAGTACTTC
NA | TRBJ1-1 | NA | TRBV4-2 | CASSQDGQGNTEAFF | TGTGCCAGCAGCCAAGATGGGCAGGGGAACACTGAAGCTTTCTTT
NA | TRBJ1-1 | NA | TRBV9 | CASSVDGEGTEAFF | TGTGCCAGCAGCGTAGACGGGGAGGGAACTGAAGCTTTCTTT
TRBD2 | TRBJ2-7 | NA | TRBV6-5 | CASSYSNPGLAGQQYF | TGTGCCAGCAGTTACTCAAACCCGGGACTAGCGGGACAGCAGTACTTC
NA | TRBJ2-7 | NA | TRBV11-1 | CASSLVGYEQYF | TGTGCCAGCAGCTTAGTCGGCTACGAGCAGTACTTC
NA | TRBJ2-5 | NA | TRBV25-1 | CVSSGKTGRETQYF | TGTGTCAGCAGTGGCAAGACAGGGAGGGAGACCCAGTACTTC
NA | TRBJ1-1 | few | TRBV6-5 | CASRPSRGYAFF | TGTGCCAGCAGACCTTCCAGGGGATACGCTTTCTTT
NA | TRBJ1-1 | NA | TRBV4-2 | CASSQDLGGNTEAFF | TGTGCCAGCAGCCAAGATCTCGGCGGGAACACTGAAGCTTTCTTT
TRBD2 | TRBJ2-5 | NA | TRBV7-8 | CASSLVGLAGAGKKTQYF | TGTGCCAGCAGCTTGGTAGGACTAGCGGGAGCGGGGAAAAAGACCCAGTACTTC
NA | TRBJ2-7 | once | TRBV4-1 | CASSQDYPTLSYEQYF | TGCGCCAGCAGCCAAGATTACCCGACACTCTCCTACGAGCAGTACTTC
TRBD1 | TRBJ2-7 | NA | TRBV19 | CASSRLPGGDYEQYF | TGTGCCAGTAGTAGGCTGCCAGGGGGAGATTACGAGCAGTACTTC
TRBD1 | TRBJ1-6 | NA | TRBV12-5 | CASSITGQGNSPLHF | TGTGCTAGTAGCATTACGGGACAGGGCAATTCACCCCTCCACTTT
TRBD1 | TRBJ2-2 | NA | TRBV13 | CASSSSMTGMVGELFF | TGTGCCAGCAGCAGCTCCATGACAGGGATGGTCGGGGAGCTGTTTTTT
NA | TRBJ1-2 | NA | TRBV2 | CASNLRGGDYGYTF | TGTGCCAGCAACCTCCGTGGGGGCGACTATGGCTACACCTTC
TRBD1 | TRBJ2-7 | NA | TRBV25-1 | CASSEPRQGTTYEQYF | TGTGCCAGCAGTGAACCAAGACAGGGAACCACCTACGAGCAGTACTTC
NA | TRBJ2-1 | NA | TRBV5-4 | CASSLARNPEQFF | TGTGCCAGCAGCCTGGCGCGTAACCCTGAGCAGTTCTTC
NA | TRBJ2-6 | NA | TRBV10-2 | CASSRVTGRVSSGANVLTF | TGCGCCAGCAGTCGAGTTACAGGTCGTGTGAGCTCTGGGGCCAACGTCCTGACTTTC
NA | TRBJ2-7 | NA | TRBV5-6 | CASSSLDYEQYF | TGTGCCAGCAGCTCCCTGGACTACGAGCAGTACTTC
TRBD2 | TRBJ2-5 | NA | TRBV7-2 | CASSLAGGSSAEVGTQYF | TGTGCCAGCAGCTTAGCGGGGGGGAGTAGCGCGGAAGTGGGGACCCAGTACTTC
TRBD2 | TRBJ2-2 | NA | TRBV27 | CASRLAGGNTGELFF | TGTGCCAGCAGACTAGCGGGAGGGAACACCGGGGAGCTGTTTTTT
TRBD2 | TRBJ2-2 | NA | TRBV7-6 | CASSYRSGNTNTGELFF | TGTGCCAGCAGCTACAGAAGCGGGAATACGAACACCGGGGAGCTGTTTTTT
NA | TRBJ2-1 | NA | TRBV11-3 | CASSLGLPTGGVYNEQFF | TGTGCCAGCAGCTTAGGATTGCCCACAGGTGGTGTCTACAATGAGCAGTTCTTC
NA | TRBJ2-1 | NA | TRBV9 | CASSPPLEGNEQFF | TGTGCCAGCAGCCCTCCTTTGGAGGGGAATGAGCAGTTCTTC
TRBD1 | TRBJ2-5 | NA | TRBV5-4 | CASSLGHPDRGGETQYF | TGTGCCAGCAGCTTGGGTCATCCGGACAGGGGCGGAGAGACCCAGTACTTC
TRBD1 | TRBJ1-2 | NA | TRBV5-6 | CASSSYRGRKYGYTF | TGTGCCAGCAGCTCTTACAGGGGGCGTAAGTATGGCTACACCTTC
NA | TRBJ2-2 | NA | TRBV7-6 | CASSLTVGGNTGELFF | TGTGCCAGCAGCCTTACGGTCGGCGGGAACACCGGGGAGCTGTTTTTT
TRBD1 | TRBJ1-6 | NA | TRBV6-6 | CASAQGDSPLHF | TGTGCCAGTGCGCAGGGGGATTCACCCCTCCACTTT
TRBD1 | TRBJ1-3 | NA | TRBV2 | CASTRRGQGPGNTIYF | TGTGCCAGCACCAGACGCGGACAGGGGCCTGGAAACACCATATATTTT
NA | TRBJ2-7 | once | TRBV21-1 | CASKKTSGRYEQYF | TGTGCCAGCAAGAAGACTAGCGGGAGATACGAGCAGTACTTC
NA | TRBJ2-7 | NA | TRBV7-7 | CASSLDVGSSYEQYF | TGTGCCAGCAGCTTAGATGTCGGTAGCTCCTACGAGCAGTACTTC
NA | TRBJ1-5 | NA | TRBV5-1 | CASSLAGWPQHF | TGCGCCAGCAGCTTGGCCGGGTGGCCCCAGCATTTT
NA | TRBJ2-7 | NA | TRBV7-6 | CASSAGPYEQYF | TGTGCCAGCAGCGCGGGCCCTTACGAGCAGTACTTC
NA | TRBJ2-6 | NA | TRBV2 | CASRVSGANVLTF | TGTGCCAGCCGGGTCTCTGGGGCCAACGTCCTGACTTTC
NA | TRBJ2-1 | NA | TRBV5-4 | CASSWLSAEAYNEQFF | TGTGCCAGCAGCTGGCTCTCCGCGGAGGCCTACAATGAGCAGTTCTTC
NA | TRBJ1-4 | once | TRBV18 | CASSPLGASPTNEKLFF | TGTGCCAGCTCACCATTAGGGGCGTCGCCAACTAATGAAAAACTGTTTTTT
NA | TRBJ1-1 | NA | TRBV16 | CASSHDRYEAFF | TGTGCCAGCAGCCATGACAGGTATGAAGCTTTCTTT
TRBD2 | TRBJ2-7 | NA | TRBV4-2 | CASSMERGGHDEQYF | TGTGCCAGCAGCATGGAGCGGGGGGGCCACGACGAGCAGTACTTC
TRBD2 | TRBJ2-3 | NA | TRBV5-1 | CASRAGVPSTDTQYF | TGCGCCAGCAGGGCGGGAGTGCCCAGCACAGATACGCAGTATTTT
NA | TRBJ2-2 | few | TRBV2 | CASRRTTGELFF | TGTGCCAGCAGACGAACTACCGGGGAGCTGTTTTTT
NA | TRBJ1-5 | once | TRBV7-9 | CASSPGGGFNQPQHF | TGTGCCAGCAGCCCCGGTGGGGGCTTCAATCAGCCCCAGCATTTT
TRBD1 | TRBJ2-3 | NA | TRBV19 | CASKRQGASDTQYF | TGTGCCAGTAAACGGCAGGGGGCCTCAGATACGCAGTATTTT
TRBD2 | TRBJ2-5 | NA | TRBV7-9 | CASSLVAGGVETQYF | TGTGCCAGCAGCTTAGTGGCGGGAGGGGTGGAGACCCAGTACTTC
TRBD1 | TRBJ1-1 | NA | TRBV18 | CASSSMTGGNTEAFF | TGTGCCAGCTCATCTATGACAGGGGGGAACACTGAAGCTTTCTTT
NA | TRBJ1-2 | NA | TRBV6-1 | CASSERGWYGYTF | TGTGCCAGCAGTGAACGGGGTTGGTACGGCTACACCTTC
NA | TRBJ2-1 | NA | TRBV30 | CAWGKRTPSYNEQFF | TGTGCCTGGGGCAAACGGACTCCCTCCTACAATGAGCAGTTCTTC
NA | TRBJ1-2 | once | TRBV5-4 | CASSPERARGYTF | TGTGCCAGCAGCCCGGAGAGGGCGCGGGGCTACACCTTC
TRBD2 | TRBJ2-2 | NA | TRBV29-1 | CSVAPSGFTGELFF | TGCAGCGTTGCTCCTAGCGGGTTCACCGGGGAGCTGTTTTTT
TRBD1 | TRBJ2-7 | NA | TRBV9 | CASSPRTGAYEQYF | TGTGCCAGCAGCCCTAGGACAGGGGCCTACGAGCAGTACTTC